Sequencing of this TCR beta chain was carried out in a study of T-cell reconstitution after alpha-beta-depleted transplantation in children (dated by TCRdb to the mid-2010s). Regarding the research as a whole: T-cell immune reconstitution after TCRalphabeta/CD19-depleted allogeneic hematopoietic cell transplantation in children was quantitatively tracked in the study by means of TCR repertoire profiling.

Ten or more counts support this clonotype. The target of this receptor is not known. The record has no base qualities; no much larger clone is one base away. Library generation was performed with PCR. Sequencing took place on an Illumina HiSeq 2500. To normalize quantification of the TCRbeta repertoire, the TCR libraries were built with molecular barcoding that relied on unique molecular identifiers. TCRdb reprocessed the public reads (quality trimming at Q25 with fastp, clone calling with MiXCR) and kept in-frame beta chains. When rows share a CDR3 protein, they turn into one entry using the most common DNA and genes. The sample has around 370,000 distinct CDR3 sequences on record, approximately 10% of them singletons. The biggest ten clones account for roughly 2.5% of the sample. The clonotype originates from a human donor who donated a stem cell graft to a child with acute lymphoblastic leukemia. This sample comprised PBMCs from the stem cell graft donor, obtained from the stem cell graft.

The nucleotide sequence is given as TGTGCCAGCAGCTTAGATGACTGGAGTGGCAAGAACACCGGGGAGCTGTTTTTT. This encodes CASSLDDWSGKNTGELFF. The V gene is TRBV7-9 and the J gene is TRBJ2-2; the D gene remains uncertain. The junction shows trimming of 1 base on V and 1 base on J, plus 16 bases between the germline ends. Taken from the germline V gene (reference sequence), the CDR1 and CDR2 loops are SEHNR and FQNEAQ. CDR3 length: 18 amino acids, cysteine to phenylalanine. The only DNA kept is the CDR3, 54 bases in frame from the first base.